Shown below are 5 T cell receptor beta chains from a single sample sequenced in a study of T-cell memory formation after mild COVID-19. TCRdb passed the 5' RACE reads through MiXCR, listing each CDR3 protein once. The sample contains roughly 410,000 distinct CDR3 sequences, 20% to 30% of which appear only once. The sample taken for sequencing was PBMCs or a T cell subset sorted from them (not recorded which). The receptor set was obtained from an adult woman who had mild COVID-19 (a few samples of this study predate the infection). Cell type and time point are not known.

A word on this clonotype: One junction end disagrees with the germline gene, perhaps due to a read error. CDR3: CSVSEGVGLIF. CDR3 nucleotide sequence: TGCAGCGTTTCCGAAGGGGTAGGCCTCATCTTC. This rearrangement joins TRBV29-1 to TRBJ1-2, with D possibly TRBD1 on 5 matching bases. CDR1 and CDR2 from the germline V gene are SQVTM and ANQGSEA. The CDR3 sequence is 11 residues long.

This clonotype has only one observation. The V and J genes are TRBV12-3 or TRBV12-4 and TRBJ1-2, with D perhaps TRBD1 (5 bases). The CDR3 contains 13 residues. V was cut by 7 bases and J by 4 bases, with 13 bases left in between. The CDR3 nucleotides read TGTGCCAGCACCCTGGGACGGTTCTATGGCTACACCTTC. This translates into CASTLGRFYGYTF.

This clonotype was counted only a few times. V gene TRBV9 combines with J gene TRBJ1-1; the match to TRBD1 covers 9 bases. J was trimmed by 3 bases and V by 1 base; bases with no gene match: 25. This CDR3 is built from 22 residues. The germline gives CDR1 SGDLS, CDR2 YYNGEE. This CDR3 reads CASSVNFLAMTGGNPKDTEAFF. CDR3 sequence (DNA): TGTGCCAGCAGCGTAAACTTTTTAGCTATGACAGGGGGTAACCCTAAGGACACTGAAGCTTTCTTT.

This chain joins TRBV6-5 and TRBJ2-7, with D hard to call. CDR3 length: 11 amino acids. Germline V gene sequence: CDR1 MNHEY, CDR2 SVGAGI. Trimming removed 6 bases at V and 2 bases at J, with 5 bases between. The CDR3 coding sequence is TGTGCCAGCAGAACTACCTACGAGCAGTACTTC. It is translated as CASRTTYEQYF.

J is TRBJ2-5 and V is TRBV7-2; 7 bases map to TRBD1. This CDR3 region has 14 residues. The junction had 4 bases not matched to a gene; V was cut back by 5 bases and J by 1 base. Germline V gene sequence: CDR1 SGHTA, CDR2 FQGNSA. The CDR3 nucleotides are TGTGCCAGCAGCCGATACAGGGGCCAAGAGACCCAGTACTTC. Amino acid sequence: CASSRYRGQETQYF.